The next 2 T cell receptor beta chains were all read from a single sample in a study of shared clonotypes between healthy human individuals (dated by TCRdb to 2019 to 2021). The library was generated by the immunoSEQ multiplex PCR assay. TCRdb re-hosts the immuneACCESS table, in-frame sequences only. Its copies lack some clones; in the studies checked, an unresolved V gene accounts for under half of them, and the cause for the rest is not known. The sample records roughly 890,000 clones, roughly 92% of which are singletons. 20% to 30% of the sample rests with the top ten. CD8 naive samples were obtained by positive selection for CCR7 among CD45RO-negative cells, yielding a CD45RA+CCR7+ population from which TemRA cells were excluded. Sequencing was carried out using naive CD8+ T cells sorted from blood. Read against the paper, the sample's cell subset or site label means: CD45RA+CCR7+. The receptors originated from a man aged 25 to 40 in good health.

This rearrangement joins TRBV15 to TRBJ2-1, with 8 bases matching TRBD1. The CDR3 is made up of 17 amino acids. CDR1 is LNHNV and CDR2 is YYDKDF in the germline V gene (reference sequence). The V gene end was trimmed by 1 base and the J gene end by 3 bases; junction bases not matched to a gene: 8. The CDR3 sequence: CATSRARQGQNYNEQFF. CDR3 bases: TGTGCCACCAGCAGAGCCCGACAGGGGCAAAACTACAATGAGCAGTTCTTC.

DNA of the CDR3: TGTGCCAGCAGTGAGGGACAGGGGGCGAATCAGGACTATGGCTACACCTTC. This encodes CASSEGQGANQDYGYTF. The chain combines TRBV28 with TRBJ1-2; 12 bases match TRBD1. The V and J ends lost 5 bases and 3 bases, in that order; junction bases with no gene match: 10. From germline, CDR1 is MDHEN and CDR2 SYDVKM. The length of the CDR3 is 17 residues.